This TCR beta chain is drawn from a study of cytomegalovirus exposure and HLA in healthy donors. Findings and limits, study-wide: Association of a missense DCLRE1C variant with TCR beta V- and J-gene trimming was reported in a later analysis.

With regard to this clone: The antigen is undetermined.

Germline V gene sequence: CDR1 SGHVS, CDR2 FQNEAQ. The length of the CDR3 is 13 residues. The germline V and J ends were trimmed by 6 bases and 4 bases, with 12 bases remaining between them. A multiplex PCR was run with 60 Vbeta primers and 13 Jbeta primers. The assay was immunoSEQ multiplex PCR, and TCRdb's table has in-frame clones only and misses some. Of hundreds of thousands of clones listed, almost 70% are singletons. The receptor's source is a middle-aged man in good health and CMV-seropositive. The source material was PBMCs. The genes are TRBV7-8 and TRBJ1-1; D gene unclear. The CDR3 sequence is CASSSAWATEAFF. DNA of the CDR3: TGTGCCAGCAGTTCCGCTTGGGCCACTGAAGCTTTCTTT.